This T cell receptor beta chain was recorded in a study of T cells in Graves' hyperthyroidism and ophthalmopathy. The sample holds many counts of this clonotype. No antigen is known for it. PBMCs were sourced from over 8.5 ml fresh peripheral blood. Germline CDR1 reads LNHDA; CDR2 reads SQIVND (reference sequence). V shed 1 base and J shed 5 bases, with 5 bases lying between them. The CDR3 covers 12 residues. The source material, RNA transcripts, was used to amplify TCR beta CDR3 regions. RT-PCR in the first round (using the HTBI primer set) targeted the TCR CDR3. From the multiplex PCR reads, TCRdb called clonotypes with MiXCR, one entry per CDR3 protein. Of 470,000 or so distinct CDR3 sequences listed, roughly 20% were seen once; the top ten hold about 30%. Points from the study as a whole: Ophthalmopathy was model-predicted a median roughly 6.2 months pre-onset.

The sequenced sample was blood. This clonotype originated in a man younger than 30 with Graves' hyperthyroidism. This rearrangement joins TRBV19 to TRBJ1-1; D call uncertain. CDR3 sequence (DNA): TGTGCCAGTAGTATAGGGGAGACTGAAGCTTTCTTT. Protein sequence: CASSIGETEAFF.